The 11 T cell receptor beta chains in this list originate from one sample, sequenced in a study of T cell repertoires in cytomegalovirus infection (dated by TCRdb to about 2019). Sequencing was performed on an Illumina HiSeq 1500. TCRdb cleaned the public reads at Q25 with fastp, built clones with MiXCR and kept in-frame beta chains. Every CDR3 protein is listed once, alongside the most common genes and DNA of its rows. The sample table shows some 440,000 distinct CDR3 sequences, and under 40% are seen once. In total, the top ten clones hold 12% to 15% of the sample. The specimen was PBMCs. These receptors were obtained from a human donor in good health (CMV status not recorded). Some clones in this sample may be carry-over from other donors' samples.

The CDR3 is CASSLEWSQPQHF. In DNA, the CDR3 is TGTGCCAGCAGCTTAGAATGGTCCCAGCCCCAGCATTTT. The chain couples TRBV11-2 to TRBJ1-5; no clear D gene. Germline loops: CDR1 SGHAT, CDR2 FQNNGV. The V end was cut by 0 bases, the J end by 7 bases, with 7 bases between. The CDR3 is 13 residues long.

The chain has TRBV28 and TRBJ1-4; D gene unclear. CDR1 and CDR2 from the germline V gene are MDHEN and SYDVKM. The CDR3 extends over 13 amino acids. The V end lost 5 bases, the J end lost 8 bases, and 12 bases lay between the germline ends. This CDR3 reads CASSGVIGEKLFF. In DNA form, the CDR3 reads TGTGCCAGCAGTGGGGTAATAGGCGAAAAACTGTTTTTT.

Only a few counts were recorded for this clonotype. This chain connects TRBV2 to TRBJ1-4; D is ambiguous. The CDR3 has 15 amino acids. V dropped 1 base and J dropped 4 bases, with 10 bases sitting between them. CDR1 is SNHLY, CDR2 FYNNEI, per germline. The CDR3 region has the DNA TGTGCCAGCAGTGAAGGTTGGCTAGATAATGAAAAACTGTTTTTT. Protein product: CASSEGWLDNEKLFF.

In its sample, this clonotype was seen a few times. V usage is TRBV7-2 and J usage is TRBJ1-1; D is perhaps TRBD1 (6 bases). CDR3 size: 13 residues. Germline lookup yields CDR1 SGHTA and CDR2 FQGNSA. V was cut by 5 bases and J by 7 bases, with 14 bases left in between. The CDR3 sequence is CASSRGGGVEAFF. The CDR3 DNA follows: TGTGCCAGCAGCAGGGGGGGGGGGGTTGAAGCTTTCTTT.

This clonotype was detected a few times. The V and J genes are TRBV7-2 and TRBJ2-7; 8 bases fit TRBD1. In germline, CDR1 is SGHTA, CDR2 FQGNSA. Unmatched junction bases numbered 7, after V lost 3 bases and J lost 0 bases. The CDR3 runs 16 residues. CDR3 nucleotides: TGTGCCAGCAGCTTGCGGACAGGGATTGGCTCCTACGAGCAGTACTTC. Translated, it gives CASSLRTGIGSYEQYF. The full variable domain, with the rest looked up from reference TRBV7-2 and TRBJ2-7, is GAGVSQSPSNKVTEKGKDVELRCDPISGHTALYWYRQSLGQGLEFLIYFQGNSAPDKSGLPSDRFSAERTGGSVSTLTIQRTQQEDSAVYLCASSLRTGIGSYEQYFGPGTRLTVT.

This clonotype has more than one count but fewer than ten. This sequence joins TRBV18 and TRBJ2-7; 10 bases align to TRBD1. V gave up 1 base and J gave up 3 bases; unmatched junction bases: 3. Germline-derived CDR1 and CDR2 are KGHSH and LQKENI. This CDR3 spans 15 amino acids. The CDR3 loop is CASSPRGTGVYEQYF. DNA of the CDR3: TGTGCCAGCTCACCACGCGGGACAGGGGTCTACGAGCAGTACTTC.

The sample holds many counts of this clonotype. This chain connects TRBV7-8 to TRBJ1-1; D uncertain. CDR3 length: 13 residues. The germline CDR1 and CDR2 sequences are SGHVS and FQNEAQ. V lost 5 bases and J 7 bases, leaving 14 bases between the germline ends. CDR3 nucleotides: TGTGCCAGCAGCAGAGAAAAGCCCGGTGAAGCTTTCTTT. Encoded protein: CASSREKPGEAFF.

Only a few counts were recorded for this clonotype. The chain has TRBV24-1 and TRBJ2-2; 7 nucleotides line up with TRBD1. Germline V CDR1 and CDR2: KGHDR, SFDVKD. This CDR3 contains 16 residues. After removal of 4 bases from V and 2 bases from J, the junction contained 6 bases not matched to a gene. The CDR3 loop reads CATSDPDRVNTGELFF. As DNA, the CDR3 is TGTGCCACCAGTGACCCCGACAGGGTAAACACCGGGGAGCTGTTTTTT.

J is TRBJ2-1 and V is TRBV12-3 or TRBV12-4, with D possibly matching TRBD2 (6 bases). This CDR3 contains 16 residues. Trimming shortened V by 3 bases and J by 2 bases, and 14 bases separated the two germline ends. The CDR3 protein is CASSFSWRGAYNEQFF. The CDR3 DNA is TGTGCCAGCAGTTTTTCGTGGCGGGGTGCCTACAATGAGCAGTTCTTC.

The CDR3 DNA reads as TGTGCCAGCTCACCACCGGAAGGGGCGACGGGTACTGAAGCTTTCTTT. It translates to CASSPPEGATGTEAFF. This chain links TRBV18 with TRBJ1-1, with D perhaps matching TRBD1 (5 bases). Trimming took 0 bases from V and 5 from J, leaving 16 bases between them. The CDR3 runs 16 residues. The germline gives CDR1 KGHSH, CDR2 LQKENI.

This clonotype was detected ten times or more. CDR3 nucleotides: TGTGCCAGCAGCTTAGGGGGTCCGGGACAGTACTACAATGAGCAGTTCTTC. Its protein is CASSLGGPGQYYNEQFF. The chain employs TRBV7-2 and TRBJ2-1, with TRBD1 matching 7 bases. J lost 3 bases, V lost 1 base, and 9 bases had no gene match. Per the germline V gene, CDR1 is SGHTA and CDR2 is FQGNSA. The CDR3 is 17 residues long.